This TCR beta chain originates from a study of PD-1 blockade in classical Hodgkin lymphoma. The protocol was immunoSEQ multiplex PCR, while the TCRdb copy is restricted to in-frame clones and leaves out a portion. The table has tens of thousands of clones, approximately 89% seen once. V was shortened by 4 bases and J by 3 bases, with 14 bases between the two germline ends. This CDR3 spans 15 amino acids. Germline V gene data show CDR1 as SNHLY and CDR2 as FYNNEI. Patients all relapsed after autologous stem cell transplantation, and there was variation in brentuximab vedotin exposure. The chain combines TRBV2 with TRBJ2-3; D is possibly TRBD1 (7 bases). The TCR originated in a human donor with classical Hodgkin lymphoma. Specimen: peripheral blood mononuclear cells (PBMCs), collected before the second cycle of nivolumab. This chain's CDR3 is CASSGQGGGTDTQYF. The CDR3 DNA is TGTGCCAGCAGTGGGCAGGGGGGCGGGACAGATACGCAGTATTTT.